One sample yielded the 23 T cell receptor beta chains listed below, sequenced in a study of tumor-infiltrating lymphocytes in localized non-small cell lung cancer. The assay was immunoSEQ multiplex PCR, and TCRdb's table has in-frame clones only and misses some. The sample carries about 16,000 clones, 73% recorded once. The sample consisted of lung tumor tissue. These TCRs come from a human donor with non-small cell lung cancer.

This clone was observed a handful of times. V is TRBV4-2 and J is TRBJ1-1, with D unresolved. The CDR3 consists of 14 residues. V was trimmed by 0 bases and J by 1 base, leaving 6 bases between them. Germline CDR1 LGHNA, CDR2 YNFKEQ. The CDR3 bases are TGTGCCAGCAGCCAAGAGTTCGGGAACACTGAAGCTTTCTTT. This sequence encodes CASSQEFGNTEAFF.

In nucleotides, the CDR3 is TGCAGCGTTGAAAGTGAGGACAGGAGTCATTACAATGAGCAGTTCTTC. Amino acids: CSVESEDRSHYNEQFF. V and J are TRBV29-1 and TRBJ2-1; 7 nucleotides align to TRBD1. After removal of 2 bases from V and 4 bases from J, the junction contained 11 bases not matched to a gene. The CDR3 runs to 16 residues. From germline, CDR1 is SQVTM and CDR2 ANQGSEA.

The rearrangement links TRBV6-6 to TRBJ2-7; perhaps TRBD1 as D (6 bases). CDR1 is MNHNY, CDR2 SVGAGI, per germline (reference sequence). Trimming stripped 6 bases from V and 3 bases from J, with 12 bases between. This CDR3 contains 13 residues. CDR3 nucleotide sequence: TGTGCCAGCAGCAAACAACAGGGCTACGAGCAGTACTTC. This encodes CASSKQQGYEQYF.

The CDR3 DNA follows: TGTGCCAGGAACCAGGGGGCAGGTGAAAAACTGTTTTTT. Translation: CARNQGAGEKLFF. This chain joins TRBV27 and TRBJ1-4; 8 bases line up with TRBD1. CDR1 and CDR2 from the germline V gene are MNHEY and SMNVEV (reference sequence). There are 13 residues in the CDR3. The V gene end was trimmed by 9 bases and the J gene end by 7 bases; junction bases not matched to a gene: 7.

The chain employs TRBV30 and TRBJ1-1; 7 positions agree with TRBD1. V lost 4 bases, J lost 3 bases, and 5 bases stayed unmatched. Germline CDR1 GTSNPN, CDR2 SVGIG (reference sequence). This CDR3 comprises 13 residues. The CDR3 protein is CAWTQGEDTEAFF. The DNA for the CDR3 is TGTGCCTGGACTCAGGGGGAGGACACTGAAGCTTTCTTT.

There are a few counts of this clone. The chain recombines TRBV9 with TRBJ2-2; no clear D. Trimming stripped 1 base from V and 7 bases from J, with 5 bases between. From germline, CDR1 is SGDLS and CDR2 YYNGEE. CDR3 length: 12 amino acids. This chain's CDR3 is CASSVWNGELFF. The DNA for the CDR3 is TGTGCCAGCAGCGTATGGAACGGGGAGCTGTTTTTT.

Notes on this clone: An end of the junction differs from the germline gene, which may be a read error. This chain uses TRBV7-7 with TRBJ2-5, with 7 bases lining up with TRBD2. The length of the CDR3 is 14 residues. Germline assignment: CDR1 SSHAT and CDR2 FNYEAQ (reference sequence). The CDR3: CASSPSGIQETQYF. The CDR3 bases are TGTGCTAGCAGCCCTAGCGGTATTCAAGAGACCCAGTACTTC.

The V call is TRBV6-5, the J call TRBJ2-5, with D possibly being TRBD1 or TRBD2 (6 bases each). Deletions cut 2 bases from V and 1 base from J, with 11 bases between. Germline loops: CDR1 MNHEY, CDR2 SVGAGI. The CDR3 runs 15 residues. CDR3 residues: CASSYRGHIQETQYF. The CDR3 DNA follows: TGTGCCAGCAGTTACCGGGGGCACATCCAAGAGACCCAGTACTTC.

This clone occurred once. The chain employs TRBV5-1 and TRBJ1-1; D uncertain. V dropped 5 bases and J dropped 1 base, with 12 bases sitting between them. Germline CDR1 SGHRS, CDR2 YFSETQ. The length of the CDR3 is 14 residues. Here the CDR3 DNA reads TGCGCCAGCAGTATCCAGAACAGGAACACTGAAGCTTTCTTT. This sequence encodes CASSIQNRNTEAFF.

This clone was picked up a small number of times. The CDR3 DNA follows: TGTGCCAGCAGCTTAGTCGCGGTTGAGCAGTTCTTC. Protein: CASSLVAVEQFF. The V gene is TRBV7-9, the J gene TRBJ2-1; no reliable D call. The CDR3 has 12 residues. Germline lookup yields CDR1 SEHNR and CDR2 FQNEAQ (reference sequence). V was shortened by 1 base and J by 9 bases, with 7 bases between the two germline ends.

This clone occurred once. The chain is built from TRBV5-1 and TRBJ2-7, with TRBD1 identical over 9 bases. The V gene end was trimmed by 4 bases and the J gene end by 2 bases; junction bases not matched to a gene: 7. CDR3 length: 15 amino acids. Looked up from germline, CDR1 is SGHRS and CDR2 is YFSETQ. Written as DNA, the CDR3 is TGCGCCAGCAGCGTAACAGGGGGCATTACCTACGAGCAGTACTTC. Translated: CASSVTGGITYEQYF. The whole variable domain, remainder taken from reference TRBV5-1 and TRBJ2-7, is KAGVTQTPRYLIKTRGQQVTLSCSPISGHRSVSWYQQTPGQGLQFLFEYFSETQRNKGNFPGRFSGRQFSNSRSEMNVSTLELGDSALYLCASSVTGGITYEQYFGPGTRLTVT.

This rearrangement joins TRBV6-4 to TRBJ2-3; 8 bases are shared with TRBD2. Germline-derived CDR1 and CDR2 are MRHNA and SNTAGT. This CDR3 is built from 19 residues. V lost 2 bases and J lost 4; bases outside the gene matches: 17. In DNA, the CDR3 is TGTGCCAGCAGTGACCCTACCCCTTTTCGGGAGGGCGGGGCAGATACGCAGTATTTT. Amino acids: CASSDPTPFREGGADTQYF.

By share of the sample, this clone is medium-sized. The V and J genes are TRBV2 and TRBJ2-7; 9 nucleotides align to TRBD1. The germline V gene has CDR1 SNHLY and CDR2 FYNNEI. Unmatched junction bases numbered 5, after V lost 3 bases and J lost 5 bases. The CDR3 is 14 residues long. This CDR3 reads CASSEGTGYHEQYF. In DNA form, the CDR3 reads TGTGCCAGCAGTGAGGGGACAGGGTACCACGAGCAGTACTTC.

This chain uses TRBV18 with TRBJ1-2; 8 bases fit TRBD1. Germline V lookup: CDR1 KGHSH, CDR2 LQKENI. V lost 3 bases, J lost 2 bases, and 17 bases stayed unmatched. The CDR3 loop spans 19 amino acids. The CDR3 DNA reads as TGTGCCAGCTCACCCCTTCATGACACGGGGACAGGAGAAAACTATGGCTACACCTTC. It codes for CASSPLHDTGTGENYGYTF. Full variable domain (remainder filled in from reference TRBV18 and TRBJ1-2): NAGVMQNPRHLVRRRGQEARLRCSPMKGHSHVYWYRQLPEEGLKFMVYLQKENIIDESGMPKERFSAEFPKEGPSILRIQQVVRGDSAAYFCASSPLHDTGTGENYGYTFGSGTRLTVV.

The chain couples TRBV29-1 to TRBJ2-7, with 12 bases lining up with TRBD2. CDR1 and CDR2 from the germline V gene are SQVTM and ANQGSEA. The CDR3 is made up of 15 amino acids. V shed 7 bases, J shed 4 bases, and the junction held 11 bases outside the gene matches. DNA for the CDR3: TGCAGCGCCAGAGTAGGACTAGCGGGACGATACGAGCAGTACTTC. It is translated as CSARVGLAGRYEQYF.

The J gene is TRBJ2-2, the V gene TRBV18; D is possibly TRBD1 or TRBD2 (5 bases each). The germline gives CDR1 KGHSH, CDR2 LQKENI. CDR3 length equals 13 residues. The V gene lost 4 bases and the J gene lost 6 bases, with 9 bases spanning the gap. CDR3 DNA sequence: TGTGCCAGCTCACGCCTGGGGGCCGGGGAGCTGTTTTTT. Residues: CASSRLGAGELFF.

This chain uses TRBV2 with TRBJ2-5; 8 bases map to TRBD2. Looked up from germline, CDR1 is SNHLY and CDR2 is FYNNEI. V lost 3 bases and J lost 6; bases outside the gene matches: 9. The CDR3 has 15 residues. CDR3 region: CASSEEAGGLKTQYF. DNA for the CDR3: TGTGCCAGCAGTGAGGAGGCGGGGGGCCTAAAGACCCAGTACTTC.

The rearrangement joins TRBV27 to TRBJ2-1, with 7 bases aligning to TRBD2. Germline trimming cut 8 bases from V and 5 bases from J; bases unmatched to any gene: 12. This CDR3 has 15 residues. CDR1 MNHEY and CDR2 SMNVEV come from the germline V gene (reference sequence). The CDR3 loop reads CASHRISGPNNEQFF. CDR3 sequence (DNA): TGTGCCAGCCATAGAATTAGCGGGCCAAACAATGAGCAGTTCTTC.

The chain joins TRBV19 to TRBJ2-6; TRBD2 aligns across 7 bases. Germline CDR1 is LNHDA and CDR2 is SQIVND (reference sequence). V dropped 5 bases and J dropped 4; count of bases not matched to a gene: 2. The CDR3 spans 14 residues. The CDR3 here is CASSQGGGANVLTF. CDR3 bases: TGTGCCAGTAGTCAGGGAGGGGGGGCCAACGTCCTGACTTTC.

V is TRBV29-1 and J is TRBJ2-7; possibly TRBD1 for D (5 bases). This CDR3 spans 12 amino acids. CDR1 is SQVTM, CDR2 ANQGSEA, per germline. V shed 4 bases and J shed 6 bases, with 13 bases lying between them. This CDR3 is CSVAIARAEQYF. The CDR3 DNA sequence: TGCAGCGTTGCGATAGCCAGGGCCGAGCAGTACTTC.

The chain links TRBV16 to TRBJ1-6; TRBD1 matches at 7 bases. The CDR3 loop spans 15 amino acids. Per the germline V gene, CDR1 is KGHSY and CDR2 is FQNENV. Trimming took 0 bases from V and 10 from J; bases not matched to a gene: 6. CDR3 nucleotides: TGTGCCAGCAGCCAATCGGAGACAGGGCGATCACCCCTCCACTTT. This encodes CASSQSETGRSPLHF. Based on the CDR3 plus reference TRBV16 and TRBJ1-6, the full variable domain is GEEVAQTPKHLVRGEGQKAKLYCAPIKGHSYVFWYQQVLKNEFKFLISFQNENVFDETGMPKERFSAKCLPNSPCSLEIQATKLEDSAVYFCASSQSETGRSPLHFGNGTRLTVT.

The chain recombines TRBV18 with TRBJ2-7; D not resolved. Trimming left V 2 bases short and J 6 bases short, with 8 bases between. The CDR3 has 12 residues. Germline V gene sequence: CDR1 KGHSH, CDR2 LQKENI. This chain's CDR3 is CASSPRQLEQYF. The CDR3 nucleotides are TGTGCCAGCTCACCAAGGCAACTCGAGCAGTACTTC.

This chain uses TRBV5-5 with TRBJ2-7; D assignment may be TRBD1 or TRBD2 (5 bases each). V was clipped by 3 bases and J by 4 bases, with 23 bases between them. The CDR3 loop spans 17 amino acids. Germline V gene lookup returns CDR1 SGHKS and CDR2 YYEKEE (reference sequence). The CDR3 DNA reads TGTGCCAGCAGCTCGCCTCCCGGGACGCATGAGGGGTACGAGCAGTACTTC. Protein sequence: CASSSPPGTHEGYEQYF.